This is a list of T cell receptor beta chains from one sample in a study of OX40 agonist ivuxolimab in advanced cancers. The method was immunoSEQ multiplex PCR; TCRdb's version includes in-frame clones alone and lacks a portion of them. The sample gives some 49,000 clones, 85% of which show up once; 20% is in the top ten. Source: CD4+ or CD8+ T cells sorted from blood, taken in a trial of the OX40 agonist ivuxolimab. The receptors come from an adult with an advanced solid tumor such as melanoma, head and neck, liver or kidney cancer. CDR3s include the opening cysteine and the closing phenylalanine or tryptophan.

v_call: TRBV5-1; j_call: TRBJ2-4; cdr3_aa: CASSWTSGGLNIQYF
v_call: TRBV4-2; j_call: TRBJ2-7; cdr3_aa: CASSQDEGYYEQYF
v_call: TRBV20-1; j_call: TRBJ2-1; cdr3_aa: CSASRNEQFF
v_call: TRBV5-6; j_call: TRBJ2-7; cdr3_aa: CASSSASYEQYF
v_call: TRBV4-3; j_call: TRBJ2-4; cdr3_aa: CASSQGHLIAKNIQYF
v_call: TRBV5-1; j_call: TRBJ2-5; cdr3_aa: CASSGGTTGYQETQYF
v_call: TRBV6-5; j_call: TRBJ1-1; cdr3_aa: CASRSDRRSTEAFF
v_call: TRBV4-2; j_call: TRBJ1-4; cdr3_aa: CASSQEGALNEKLFF
v_call: TRBV5-1; j_call: TRBJ1-1; cdr3_aa: CASRGQGMDTEAFF
v_call: TRBV30; j_call: TRBJ2-3; cdr3_aa: CGAIVTDTQYF
v_call: TRBV28; j_call: TRBJ1-4; cdr3_aa: CASRYRSTNEKLFF
v_call: TRBV20-1; j_call: TRBJ1-1; cdr3_aa: CSARVPAFF